This TCR beta chain came from a study of blood T cell repertoires in COVID-19. Sequenced by immunoSEQ multiplex PCR; TCRdb stores in-frame clones only, minus some. The table shows approximately 170,000 clones, with 80% to 90% occurring only once. The germline gives CDR1 SEHNR, CDR2 FQNEAQ (reference sequence). This CDR3 contains 12 residues. The V gene lost 3 bases and the J gene lost 6 bases, with 6 bases spanning the gap. Sequencing used peripheral blood. The clonotype originates from a man in his late teens or twenties who had recovered from COVID-19. This chain uses TRBV7-9 with TRBJ2-1; D possibly corresponds to TRBD1 (5 bases). This CDR3 reads CASSLQGNEQFF. Here the CDR3 DNA reads TGTGCCAGCAGCTTGCAGGGCAATGAGCAGTTCTTC.